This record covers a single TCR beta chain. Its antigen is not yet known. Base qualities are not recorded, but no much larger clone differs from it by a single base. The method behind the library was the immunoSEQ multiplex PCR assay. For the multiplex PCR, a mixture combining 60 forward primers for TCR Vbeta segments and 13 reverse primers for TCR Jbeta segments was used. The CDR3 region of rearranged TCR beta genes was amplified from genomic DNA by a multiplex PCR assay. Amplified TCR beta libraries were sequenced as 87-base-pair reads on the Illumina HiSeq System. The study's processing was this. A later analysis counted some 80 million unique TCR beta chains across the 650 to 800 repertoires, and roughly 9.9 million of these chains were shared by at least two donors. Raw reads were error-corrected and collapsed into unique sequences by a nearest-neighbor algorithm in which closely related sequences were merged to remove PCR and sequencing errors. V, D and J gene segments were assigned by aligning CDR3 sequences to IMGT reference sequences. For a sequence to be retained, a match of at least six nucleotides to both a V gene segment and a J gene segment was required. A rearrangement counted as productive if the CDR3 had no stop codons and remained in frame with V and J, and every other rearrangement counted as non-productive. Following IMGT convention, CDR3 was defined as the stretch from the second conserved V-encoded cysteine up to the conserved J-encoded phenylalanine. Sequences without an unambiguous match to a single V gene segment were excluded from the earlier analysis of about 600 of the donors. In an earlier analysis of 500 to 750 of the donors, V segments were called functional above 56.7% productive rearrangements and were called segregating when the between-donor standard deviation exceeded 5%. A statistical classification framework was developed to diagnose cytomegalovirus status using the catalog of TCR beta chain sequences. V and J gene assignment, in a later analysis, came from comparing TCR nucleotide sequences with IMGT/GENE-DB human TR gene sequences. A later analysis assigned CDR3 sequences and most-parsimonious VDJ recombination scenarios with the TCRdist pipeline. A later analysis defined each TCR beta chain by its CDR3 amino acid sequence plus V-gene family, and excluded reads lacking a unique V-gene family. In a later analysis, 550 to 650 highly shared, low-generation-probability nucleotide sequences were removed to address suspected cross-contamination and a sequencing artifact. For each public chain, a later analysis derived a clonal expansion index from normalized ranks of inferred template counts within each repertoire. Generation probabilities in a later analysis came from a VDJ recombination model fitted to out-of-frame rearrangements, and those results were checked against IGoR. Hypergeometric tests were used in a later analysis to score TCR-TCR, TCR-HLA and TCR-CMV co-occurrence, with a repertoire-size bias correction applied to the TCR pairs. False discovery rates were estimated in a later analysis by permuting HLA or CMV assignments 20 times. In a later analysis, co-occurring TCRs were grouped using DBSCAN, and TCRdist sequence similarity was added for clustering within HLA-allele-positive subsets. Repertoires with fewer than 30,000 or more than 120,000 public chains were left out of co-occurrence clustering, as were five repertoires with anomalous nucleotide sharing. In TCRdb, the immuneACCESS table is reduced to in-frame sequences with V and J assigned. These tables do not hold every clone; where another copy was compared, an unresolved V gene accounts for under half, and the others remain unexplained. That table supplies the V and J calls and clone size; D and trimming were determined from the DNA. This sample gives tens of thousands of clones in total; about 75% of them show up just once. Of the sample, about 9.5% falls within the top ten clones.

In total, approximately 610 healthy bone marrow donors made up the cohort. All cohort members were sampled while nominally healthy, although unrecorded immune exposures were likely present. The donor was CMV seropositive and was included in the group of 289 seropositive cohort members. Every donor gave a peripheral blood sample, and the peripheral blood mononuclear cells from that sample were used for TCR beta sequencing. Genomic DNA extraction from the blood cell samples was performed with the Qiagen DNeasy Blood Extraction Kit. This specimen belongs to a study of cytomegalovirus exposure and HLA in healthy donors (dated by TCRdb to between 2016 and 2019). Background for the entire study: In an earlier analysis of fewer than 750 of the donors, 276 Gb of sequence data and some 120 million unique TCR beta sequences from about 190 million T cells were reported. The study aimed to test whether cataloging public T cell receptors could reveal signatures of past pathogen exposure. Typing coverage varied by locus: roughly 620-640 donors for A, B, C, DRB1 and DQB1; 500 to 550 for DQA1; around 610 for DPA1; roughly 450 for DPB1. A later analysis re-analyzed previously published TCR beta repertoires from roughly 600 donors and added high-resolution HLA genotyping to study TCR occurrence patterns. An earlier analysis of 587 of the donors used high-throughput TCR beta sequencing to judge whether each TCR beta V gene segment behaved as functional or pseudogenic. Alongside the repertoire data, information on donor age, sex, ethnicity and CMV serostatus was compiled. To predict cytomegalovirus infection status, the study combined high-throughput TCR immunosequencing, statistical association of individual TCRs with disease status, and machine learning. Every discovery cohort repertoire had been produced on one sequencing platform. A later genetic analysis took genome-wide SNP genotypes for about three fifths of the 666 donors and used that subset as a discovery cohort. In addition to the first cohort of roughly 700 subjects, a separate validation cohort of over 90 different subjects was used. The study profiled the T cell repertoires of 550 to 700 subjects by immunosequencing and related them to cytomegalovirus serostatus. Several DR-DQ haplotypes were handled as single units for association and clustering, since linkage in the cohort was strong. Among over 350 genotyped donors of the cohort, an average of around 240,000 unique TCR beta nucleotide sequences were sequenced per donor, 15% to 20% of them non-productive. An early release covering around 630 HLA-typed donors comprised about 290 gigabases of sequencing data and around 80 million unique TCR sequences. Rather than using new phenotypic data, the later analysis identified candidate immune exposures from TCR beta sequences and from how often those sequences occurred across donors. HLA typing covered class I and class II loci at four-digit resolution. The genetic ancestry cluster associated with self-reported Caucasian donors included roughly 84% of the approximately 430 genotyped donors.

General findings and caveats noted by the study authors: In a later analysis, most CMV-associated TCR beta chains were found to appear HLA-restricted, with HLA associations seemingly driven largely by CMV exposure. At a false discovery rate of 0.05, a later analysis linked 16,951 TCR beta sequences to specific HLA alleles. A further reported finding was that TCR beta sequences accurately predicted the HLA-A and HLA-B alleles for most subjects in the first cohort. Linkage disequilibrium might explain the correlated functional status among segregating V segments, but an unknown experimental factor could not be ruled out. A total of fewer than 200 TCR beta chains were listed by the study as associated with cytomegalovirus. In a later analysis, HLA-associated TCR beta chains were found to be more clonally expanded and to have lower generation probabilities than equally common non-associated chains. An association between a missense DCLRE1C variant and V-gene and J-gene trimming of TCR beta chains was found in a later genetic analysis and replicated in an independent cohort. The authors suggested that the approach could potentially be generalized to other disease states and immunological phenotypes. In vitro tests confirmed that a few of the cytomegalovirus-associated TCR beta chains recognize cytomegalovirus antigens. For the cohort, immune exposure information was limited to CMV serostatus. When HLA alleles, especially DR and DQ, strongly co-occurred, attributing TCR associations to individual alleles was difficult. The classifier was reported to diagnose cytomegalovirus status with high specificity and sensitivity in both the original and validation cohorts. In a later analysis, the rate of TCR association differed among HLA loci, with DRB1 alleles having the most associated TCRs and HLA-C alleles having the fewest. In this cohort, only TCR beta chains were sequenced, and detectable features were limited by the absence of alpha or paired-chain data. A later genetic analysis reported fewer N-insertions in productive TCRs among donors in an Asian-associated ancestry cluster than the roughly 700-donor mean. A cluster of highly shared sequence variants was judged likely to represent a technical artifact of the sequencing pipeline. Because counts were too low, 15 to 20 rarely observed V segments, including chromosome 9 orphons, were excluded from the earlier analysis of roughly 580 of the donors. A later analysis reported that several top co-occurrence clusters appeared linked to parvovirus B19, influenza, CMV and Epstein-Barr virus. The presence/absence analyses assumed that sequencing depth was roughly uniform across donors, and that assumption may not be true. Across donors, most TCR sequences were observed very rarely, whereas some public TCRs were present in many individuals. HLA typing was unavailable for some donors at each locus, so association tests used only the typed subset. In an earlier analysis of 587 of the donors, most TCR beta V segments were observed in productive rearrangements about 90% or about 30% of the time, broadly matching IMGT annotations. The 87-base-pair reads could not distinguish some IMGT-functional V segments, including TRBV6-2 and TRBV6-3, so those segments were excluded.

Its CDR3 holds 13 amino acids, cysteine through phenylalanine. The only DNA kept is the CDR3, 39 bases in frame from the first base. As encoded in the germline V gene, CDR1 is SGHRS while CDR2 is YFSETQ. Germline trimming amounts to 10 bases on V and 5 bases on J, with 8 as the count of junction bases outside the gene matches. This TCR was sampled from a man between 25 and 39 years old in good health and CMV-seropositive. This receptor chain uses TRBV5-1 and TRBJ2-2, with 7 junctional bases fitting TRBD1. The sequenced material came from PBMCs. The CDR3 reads CAGRTGETGELFF. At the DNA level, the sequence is TGCGCCGGCCGAACAGGGGAGACCGGGGAGCTGTTTTTT.